The sequence of this TCR beta chain was determined in a study of PD-1 blockade in classical Hodgkin lymphoma. The study's findings and limits: With respect to the repertoire differences, their causes, possibly disease activity or prior therapy, remain undefined. Complete responders matched newly diagnosed patients in baseline diversity. Significant TCR diversity gains by C4D1 occurred in CD4+ but not CD8+ cells.

No patient escaped relapse after autologous stem cell transplantation, and brentuximab vedotin exposure varied. This CDR3 is built from 13 residues. V lost 6 bases and J lost 3, with 11 bases in between. Germline V gene lookup returns CDR1 LNHDA and CDR2 SQIVND (reference sequence). About this clone itself: Its matching antigen is unknown.

Using immunoSEQ multiplex PCR, the repertoire was profiled, and TCRdb retains in-frame clones only, with some absent. Of 35,000 to 50,000 clones in the sample, around 76% were seen once. The clonotype was recovered from a human donor with classical Hodgkin lymphoma. The sequences come from peripheral blood mononuclear cells (PBMCs), collected before the second cycle of nivolumab. The chain combines TRBV19 with TRBJ2-5; D is uncertain. Here the CDR3 reads CASSPRSKETQYF. As DNA, the CDR3 is TGTGCCAGTAGCCCCCGTTCGAAAGAGACCCAGTACTTC.